This TCR beta chain is drawn from a study of blood T cells in healthy people across ages (dated by TCRdb to between 2015 and 2016). Turning to the overall study: In model experiments, template switching captured about one uniquely barcoded TCR beta cDNA molecule for every two T cells. To track age-related changes in TCR beta repertoire diversity, the study relied on deep sequencing normalized with unique cDNA molecular identifiers. Four age groups were formed from the donors: young (average approximately 16 years), middle-aged (more than 35), aged (more than 55) and long-lived (82). The study analyzed two additional independent replicas of 1 million unique cDNA reads from the same blood draw for two donors, one aged 18 to 29 and one aged 80 or older.

The donors were roughly 38 Caucasian individuals from Russia, aged roughly 6 to 95 years, who were systemically healthy. Each donor gave around 9.5 milliliters of peripheral blood, collected into EDTA-treated Vacutainer tubes. Ficoll-Paque density-gradient centrifugation was used to isolate PBMCs, with at least 6 million per sample. Total RNA, at least 5 micrograms per sample, was extracted from PBMCs with Trizol reagent. For every donor, an aliquot of PBMCs went through flow cytometry to measure the percentages of naive CD45RAhigh/CD27high T cells. Findings and caveats that apply to the study as a whole: Estimates of total diversity based on one million sequenced T cells were regarded as lower bounds and as underestimates. Because profiling used bulk unsorted PBMCs, naive and antigen-experienced compartments could not be compared conclusively. The long-lived group showed more naive CD4+ T cells, fewer expanded clones and increased TCR diversity than the aged group, suggesting age selection. Because donor CMV infection status was unknown, age-related changes in expanded clonotypes were potentially confounded. Observed TCR beta diversity per million T cells fell roughly linearly with age, and a significant reduction was already apparent by age approximately 40. There was a strong correlation between observed TCR beta diversity and the percentage of naive T cells measured by flow cytometry.

The library was prepared using 5' RACE. Sequencing took place on an Illumina HiSeq 2500. A second PCR of about 7 to 12 cycles was run with a J-beta primer mix and a sample-barcoded 5' primer. Each TCR beta cDNA molecule received a unique molecular identifier from a template-switch 5' adaptor carrying 12 random nucleotides. Each sample yielded at least 2.5 million CDR3-containing paired-end reads. First-strand cDNA synthesis was performed from all RNA using the Mint cDNA synthesis kit, with priming by a TRBC-specific oligonucleotide. Following uracil-DNA glycosylase treatment, all cDNA underwent a first 18-cycle PCR with the universal primers M1SS and BC2_uni_R. As for the authors' bioinformatics: Each sample was normalized by randomly selecting 1 million high-quality reads, each carrying a distinct molecular identifier. Reads with shared molecular identifiers were discarded instead of being binned into consensus sequences. CDR3 identification, clonotype clustering and error correction used MiTCR with a Q25 quality threshold and the strictest error-elimination algorithm. A nonparametric unseen species model using Euler transformation provided a lower-bound estimate of total TCR beta diversity. The public sequencing data were trimmed at Q25 with fastp and processed into clonotypes with MiXCR by TCRdb, which kept only in-frame beta chains. Entries are consolidated by CDR3 protein sequence, retaining the most common genes and DNA. Here the V and J calls rest on TCRdb's processing, not on the authors' analysis. The sample records just under 550,000 distinct CDR3 sequences, nearly 25% of which are singletons. The ten top clones hold just under 9% of the sample.

The CDR3 runs 15 amino acids, cysteine and phenylalanine included. Only the CDR3 DNA is retained, 45 bases long and in frame from the first base. CDR1 and CDR2, per the germline V gene, are SQVTM and ANQGSEA. This clonotype has only a few counts. Its antigen specificity is not known. At one boundary the junction diverges from the germline segment, which might be a read error. These same records also appear under a second study, on T cells of mothers and their children. Reported in the second study: Nine systemically healthy Caucasian individuals, comprising three mothers and their six children, were included as donors. cDNA synthesis used all of the extracted RNA, with 1.5 ug of RNA in each 15 ul reaction. In the second PCR, the M1S primer added sample barcodes and 2-4 random nucleotides. Over 8.5 million TCR beta CDR3 reads were obtained for each mother, and 2.7 million or so reads were obtained for each child. Thymic selection similarly shapes TCR recombination output in related and unrelated pairs, with minor effect from inherited differences. Related mother-child pairs always showed normalized repertoire overlap that was slightly higher than in unrelated mother-child pairs, though the difference was never significant. No persistent microchimeric T cell clones were found, with a detection sensitivity of approximately 110 clones per million clonotypes. Deep NGS was used in the study to compare the TCR beta repertoires of mothers and children and to look for features that separate related mother-child pairs from unrelated individuals. Mothers averaged around 43 +/- 4 years of age and children averaged approximately 12 +/- 4 years. After adapter ligation with NEBNext reagents, the libraries were sequenced on Illumina HiSeq 2000 with 100+100 nt paired-end reads. To prevent cross-contamination, the mother and child libraries were prepared a month apart and were sequenced in separate runs. Each donor had between roughly 450,000 and 2,300,000 distinct TCR beta clonotypes identified. Naive TCR beta clonotypes were estimated from low-frequency clonotypes matched to each donor's FACS-determined naive share, without sorting.

The TCR sequence derives from a boy aged 10-17 years in good health. The chain couples TRBV29-1 to TRBJ1-6; no D segment can be confidently identified. Specimen: blood. The sequenced DNA is TGCAGCGTTGCTCGTTACGGGGTTACCAATTCACCCCACCACTTT. The translation is CSVARYGVTNSPHHF.